Following are 10 T cell receptor beta chains from one sample sequenced in a study of T-cell reconstitution after alpha-beta-depleted transplantation in children. The TCRbeta library was prepared with unique molecular identifiers. TCRdb redid the calling of the PCR reads with MiXCR, one entry per CDR3 protein. The sample shows about 260,000 distinct CDR3 sequences, roughly 8.2% of them seen only once. The starting material was PBMCs, mostly from graft donor cells, obtained 180 days after TCRalphabeta/CD19-depleted stem cell transplant. The receptors derive from a male patient aged 10 to 17 who had a stem cell transplant for acute lymphoblastic leukemia, so the T cells may come from the graft donor.

Concerning this clonotype itself: This may be a read error: a much more frequent sequence differs by one nucleotide. The V gene is TRBV20-1, the J gene TRBJ2-1; 12 bases align to TRBD2. V trimming: 3 bases; J trimming: 13 bases; junction bases outside the gene matches: 10. This CDR3 contains 14 residues. Germline-derived CDR1 and CDR2 are DFQATT and SNEGSKA (reference sequence). Here the CDR3 reads CSARRLAGASDQFF. The CDR3 bases are TGCAGTGCTAGGCGACTAGCGGGAGCGAGTGACCAGTTCTTC.

This clonotype was found many times. This chain uses TRBV5-1 with TRBJ2-4; D could derive from TRBD1 or TRBD2 (5 bases each). In germline, CDR1 is SGHRS, CDR2 YFSETQ. This CDR3 spans 16 amino acids. Trimming left V 7 bases short and J 4 bases short, with 21 bases between. CDR3 sequence reads: CASGRDPGTEKNIQYF. The CDR3 region has the DNA TGCGCCAGCGGTCGGGACCCCGGGACGGAGAAAAACATTCAGTACTTC.

The sample holds many counts of this clonotype. The CDR3 loop is CASKTPGTPNTGELFF. In DNA, the CDR3 is TGTGCCAGCAAGACGCCCGGGACTCCGAACACCGGGGAGCTGTTTTTT. V is TRBV6-1 and J is TRBJ2-2; tentative D call: TRBD2 (6 bases). The germline gives CDR1 MNHNS, CDR2 SASEGT. The germline V and J ends were trimmed by 7 bases and 0 bases, with 15 bases remaining between them. This CDR3 has 16 amino acids.

This clonotype was counted at least ten times. J is TRBJ2-7 and V is TRBV7-9; D is perhaps TRBD2 (5 bases). Trimming removed 0 bases from V and 2 bases from J, with 14 bases in between. This CDR3 spans 16 amino acids. Germline V CDR1 and CDR2: SEHNR, FQNEAQ (reference sequence). CDR3: CASSLARASPPYEQYF. For the CDR3, the DNA is TGTGCCAGCAGCTTAGCGAGAGCTAGCCCGCCCTACGAGCAGTACTTC.

This clonotype was seen at least ten times. This chain connects TRBV11-2 to TRBJ2-7; TRBD1 agrees at 8 bases. The V segment lost 3 bases and the J segment 2 bases; nucleotides outside the gene matches: 9. This CDR3 has 16 amino acids. The germline CDR1 and CDR2 sequences are SGHAT and FQNNGV. CDR3 protein: CASSFLRTGSPYEQYF. The DNA of the CDR3 is TGTGCCAGCAGCTTTTTGAGGACAGGGAGCCCCTACGAGCAGTACTTC.

On this clonotype: It may be a read error: a sequence one base away is much more abundant. The chain joins TRBV3-1 to TRBJ2-3, with 10 bases identical to TRBD2. Trimming removed 0 bases from V and 11 bases from J; junction bases left unmatched: 11. This CDR3 spans 16 amino acids. Looked up from germline, CDR1 is LGHDT and CDR2 is YNNKEL (reference sequence). This CDR3 reads CASSQDRTSGVQKQYF. In DNA, the CDR3 is TGTGCCAGCAGCCAAGATCGGACTAGCGGAGTACAAAAGCAGTATTTT.

The chain links TRBV19 to TRBJ2-3; 8 bases are a match to TRBD1. V gave up 7 bases and J gave up 3 bases; unmatched junction bases: 9. The CDR3 extends over 15 amino acids. Looked up from germline, CDR1 is LNHDA and CDR2 is SQIVND (reference sequence). This chain's CDR3 is CASKEVRGRTDTQYF. In DNA form, the CDR3 reads TGTGCCAGTAAGGAGGTCAGGGGGCGGACAGATACGCAGTATTTT.

In its sample, this clonotype was seen many times. At one end the junction does not follow the germline gene, possibly because of a read error. The J gene is TRBJ2-6, the V gene TRBV5-1; D is perhaps TRBD1 or TRBD2 (5 bases each). CDR3 length equals 14 residues. Germline assignment: CDR1 SGHRS and CDR2 YFSETQ. CDR3 sequence reads: CASSLTAGANVLIF. The CDR3 region has the DNA TGCGCCAGCAGCCTCACAGCCGGGGCCAACGTCCTGATTTTC.

In this sample, this clonotype turned up many times. The chain couples TRBV9 to TRBJ2-2; TRBD2 agrees at 8 bases. V trimming: 0 bases; J trimming: 6 bases; junction bases outside the gene matches: 7. The CDR3 is made up of 16 amino acids. Germline V CDR1 and CDR2: SGDLS, YYNGEE. The CDR3 loop is CASSVGLAGSPGELFF. The CDR3 nucleotides are TGTGCCAGCAGCGTAGGGCTAGCGGGTTCCCCCGGGGAGCTGTTTTTT.

This clonotype was found many times. V usage is TRBV6-2 or TRBV6-3 and J usage is TRBJ2-5; D possibly corresponds to TRBD2 (6 bases). This CDR3 contains 17 residues. The V and J ends lost 6 bases and 2 bases respectively, with 22 bases between them. Germline V gives CDR1 MNHEY, CDR2 SVGEGT. In DNA form, the CDR3 reads TGTGCCAGCAGCAAAGTCTCCGGGCGGGGCCCTCAAGAGACCCAGTACTTC. Translating it yields CASSKVSGRGPQETQYF.